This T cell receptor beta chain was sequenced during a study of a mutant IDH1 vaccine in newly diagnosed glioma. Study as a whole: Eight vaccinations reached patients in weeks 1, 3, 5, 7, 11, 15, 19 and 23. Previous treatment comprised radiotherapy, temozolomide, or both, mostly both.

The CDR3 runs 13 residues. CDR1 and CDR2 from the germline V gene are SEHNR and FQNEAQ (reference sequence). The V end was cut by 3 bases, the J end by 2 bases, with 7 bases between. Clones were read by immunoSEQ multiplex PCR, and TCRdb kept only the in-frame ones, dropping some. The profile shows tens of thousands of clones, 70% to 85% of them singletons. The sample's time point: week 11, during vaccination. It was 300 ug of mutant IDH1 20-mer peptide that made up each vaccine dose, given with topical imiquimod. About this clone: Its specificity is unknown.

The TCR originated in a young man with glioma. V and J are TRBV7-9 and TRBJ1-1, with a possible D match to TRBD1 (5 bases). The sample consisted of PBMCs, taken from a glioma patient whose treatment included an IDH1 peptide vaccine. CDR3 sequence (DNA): TGTGCCAGCAGCTTTCAGGGAAACACTGAAGCTTTCTTT. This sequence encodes CASSFQGNTEAFF.